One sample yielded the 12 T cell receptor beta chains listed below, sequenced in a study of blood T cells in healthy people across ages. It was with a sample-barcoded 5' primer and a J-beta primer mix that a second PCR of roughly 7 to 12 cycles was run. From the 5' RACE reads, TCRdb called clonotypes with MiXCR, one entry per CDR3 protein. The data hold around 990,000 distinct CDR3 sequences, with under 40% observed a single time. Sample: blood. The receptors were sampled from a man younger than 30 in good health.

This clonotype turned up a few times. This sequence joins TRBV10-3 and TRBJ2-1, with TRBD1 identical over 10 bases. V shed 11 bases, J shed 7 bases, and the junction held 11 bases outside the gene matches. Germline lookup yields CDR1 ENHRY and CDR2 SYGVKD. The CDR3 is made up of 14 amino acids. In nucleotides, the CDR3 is TGTGCCGTAGACCGACAGGGGGCTGGGAATGAGCAGTTCTTC. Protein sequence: CAVDRQGAGNEQFF.

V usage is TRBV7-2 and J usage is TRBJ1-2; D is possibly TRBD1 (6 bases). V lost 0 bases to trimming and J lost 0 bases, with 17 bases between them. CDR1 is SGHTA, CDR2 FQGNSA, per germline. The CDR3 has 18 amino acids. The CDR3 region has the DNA TGTGCCAGCAGCTTAGCCACGGACACGGGGACACCTAACTATGGCTACACCTTC. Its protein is CASSLATDTGTPNYGYTF.

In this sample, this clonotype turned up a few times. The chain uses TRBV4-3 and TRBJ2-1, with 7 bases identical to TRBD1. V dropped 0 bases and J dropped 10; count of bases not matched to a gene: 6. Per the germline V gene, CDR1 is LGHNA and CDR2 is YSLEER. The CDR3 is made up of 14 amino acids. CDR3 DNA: TGCGCCAGCAGCCAAGATCCCCCGGACAGGGAGCAGTTCTTC. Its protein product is CASSQDPPDREQFF.

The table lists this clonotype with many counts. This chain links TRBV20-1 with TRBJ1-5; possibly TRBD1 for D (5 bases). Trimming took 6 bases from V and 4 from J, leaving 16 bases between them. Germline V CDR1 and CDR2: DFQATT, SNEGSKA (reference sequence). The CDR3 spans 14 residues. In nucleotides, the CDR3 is TGCAGTGCCCAACGCAGGGTGAGGAATCAGCCCCAGCATTTT. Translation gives CSAQRRVRNQPQHF.

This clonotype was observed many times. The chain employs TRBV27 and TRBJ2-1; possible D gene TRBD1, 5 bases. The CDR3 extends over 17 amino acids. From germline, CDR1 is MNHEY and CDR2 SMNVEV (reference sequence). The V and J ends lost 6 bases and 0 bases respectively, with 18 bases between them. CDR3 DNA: TGTGCCAGCAGCCGACCGCCAGGGCATAGCTCCTACAATGAGCAGTTCTTC. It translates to CASSRPPGHSSYNEQFF.

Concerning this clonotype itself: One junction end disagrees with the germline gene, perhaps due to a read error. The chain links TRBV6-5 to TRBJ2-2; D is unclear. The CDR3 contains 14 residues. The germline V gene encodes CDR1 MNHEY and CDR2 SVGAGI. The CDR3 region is CASSYSRLTGELFF. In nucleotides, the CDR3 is TGTGCCAGCAGCTACTCGAGACTCACCGGGGAGCTGTTTTTT.

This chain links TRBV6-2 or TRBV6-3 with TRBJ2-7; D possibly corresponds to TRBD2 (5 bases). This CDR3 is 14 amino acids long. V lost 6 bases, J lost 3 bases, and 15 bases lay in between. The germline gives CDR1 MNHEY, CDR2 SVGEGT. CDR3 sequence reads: CASSSYSGYYEQYF. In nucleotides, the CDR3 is TGTGCCAGCAGCTCTTACTCGGGGTACTACGAGCAGTACTTC.

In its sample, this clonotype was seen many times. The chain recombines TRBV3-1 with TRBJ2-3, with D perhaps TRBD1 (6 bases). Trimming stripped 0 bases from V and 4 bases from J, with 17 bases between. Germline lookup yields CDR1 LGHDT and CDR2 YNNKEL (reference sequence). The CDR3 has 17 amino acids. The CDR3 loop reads CASSQDREGVGADTQYF. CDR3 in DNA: TGTGCCAGCAGCCAAGATCGAGAGGGGGTGGGAGCAGATACGCAGTATTTT.

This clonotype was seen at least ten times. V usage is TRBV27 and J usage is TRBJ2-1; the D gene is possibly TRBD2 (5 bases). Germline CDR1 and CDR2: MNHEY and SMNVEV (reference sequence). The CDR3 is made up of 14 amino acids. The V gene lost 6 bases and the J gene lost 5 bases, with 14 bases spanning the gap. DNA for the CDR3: TGTGCCAGCAGGATCGGAGCGGCGAACAATGAGCAGTTCTTC. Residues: CASRIGAANNEQFF.

In DNA form, the CDR3 reads TGTGCCAGTAGTATGGACAGGGCAGATACGCAGTATTTT. Translating gives CASSMDRADTQYF. The chain uses TRBV19 and TRBJ2-3; 8 bases agree with TRBD1. The CDR3 sequence is 13 residues long. Losses at the gene ends were 3 bases for V and 4 bases for J; bases not matched to a gene: 0. Germline V CDR1 and CDR2: LNHDA, SQIVND (reference sequence).

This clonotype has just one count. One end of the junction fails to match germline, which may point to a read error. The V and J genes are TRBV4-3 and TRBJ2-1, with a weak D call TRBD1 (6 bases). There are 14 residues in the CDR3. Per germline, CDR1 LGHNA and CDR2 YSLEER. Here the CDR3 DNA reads TGCGCCAGCAGCCAAAGGCAGGGGAACAATGGGCAGTTCTTC. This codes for CASSQRQGNNGQFF.

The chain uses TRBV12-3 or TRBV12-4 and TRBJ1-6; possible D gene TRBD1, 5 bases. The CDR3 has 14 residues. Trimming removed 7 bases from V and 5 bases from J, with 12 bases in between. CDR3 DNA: TGTGCCAGCATGGGGGGAAGAAATAATTCACCCCTCCACTTT. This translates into CASMGGRNNSPLHF.